This T cell receptor (beta chain) came from a study of monozygotic twins with inflammatory bowel disease. Notes on the study in general: Especially where disease activity was present, IBD patients had fewer clonotypes in common with others than healthy twins did.

As to this clonotype: Its antigen is as yet unknown.

CDR3 length: 13 amino acids. Germline values: CDR1 SGHTA, CDR2 FQGNSA. Approximately 3,200 ng of total RNA went into each TCR library. TCRdb reanalyzed the 5' RACE reads, giving one entry per CDR3 protein sequence and no DNA. The clone table shows a few hundred thousand distinct CDR3 sequences, with the ten largest holding just over 2.5%. Sequenced: blood. The receptor was derived from a human donor with ulcerative colitis or Crohn's disease, or a healthy co-twin of an affected twin (not recorded which). The genes are TRBV7-2 and TRBJ1-1; TCRdb names TRBD1, which stays unverified in the absence of DNA. The CDR3 loop reads CASSNVGATEAFF. The complete variable domain, with remaining parts taken from reference TRBV7-2 and TRBJ1-1, reads GAGVSQSPSNKVTEKGKDVELRCDPISGHTALYWYRQSLGQGLEFLIYFQGNSAPDKSGLPSDRFSAERTGGSVSTLTIQRTQQEDSAVYLCASSNVGATEAFFGQGTRLTVV.